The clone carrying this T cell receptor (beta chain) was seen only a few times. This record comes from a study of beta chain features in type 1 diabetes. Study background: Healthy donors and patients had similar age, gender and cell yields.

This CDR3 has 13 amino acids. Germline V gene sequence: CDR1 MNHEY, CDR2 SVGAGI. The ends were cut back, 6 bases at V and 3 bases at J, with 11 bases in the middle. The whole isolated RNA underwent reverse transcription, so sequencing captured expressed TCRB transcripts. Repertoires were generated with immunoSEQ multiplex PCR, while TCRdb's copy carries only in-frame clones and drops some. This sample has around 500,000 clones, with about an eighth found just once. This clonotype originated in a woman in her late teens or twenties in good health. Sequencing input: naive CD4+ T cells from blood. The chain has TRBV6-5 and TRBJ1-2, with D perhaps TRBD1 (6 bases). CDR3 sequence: CASSRTAYYGYTF. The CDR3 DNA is TGTGCCAGCAGCCGGACAGCTTACTATGGCTACACCTTC.